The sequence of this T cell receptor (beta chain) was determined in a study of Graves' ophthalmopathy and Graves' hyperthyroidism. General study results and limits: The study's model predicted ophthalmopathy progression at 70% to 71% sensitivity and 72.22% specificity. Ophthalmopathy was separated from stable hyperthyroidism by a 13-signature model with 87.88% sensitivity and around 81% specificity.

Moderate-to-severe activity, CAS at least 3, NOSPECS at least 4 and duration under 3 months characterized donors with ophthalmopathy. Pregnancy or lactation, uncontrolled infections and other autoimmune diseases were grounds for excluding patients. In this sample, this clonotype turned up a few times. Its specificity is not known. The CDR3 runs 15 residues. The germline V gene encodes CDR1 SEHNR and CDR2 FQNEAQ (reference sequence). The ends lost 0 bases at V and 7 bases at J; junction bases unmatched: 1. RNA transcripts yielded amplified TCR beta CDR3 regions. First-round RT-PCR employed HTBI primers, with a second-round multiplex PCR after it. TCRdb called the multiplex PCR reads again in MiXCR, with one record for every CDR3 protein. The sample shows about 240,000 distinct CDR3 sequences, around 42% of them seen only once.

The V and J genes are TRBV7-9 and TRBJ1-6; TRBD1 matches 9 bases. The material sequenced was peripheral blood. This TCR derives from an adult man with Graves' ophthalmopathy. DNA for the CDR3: TGTGCCAGCAGCTTAGCTGGACAGGGGAATTCACCCCTCCACTTT. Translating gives CASSLAGQGNSPLHF.